This paragraph reports one TCR beta chain. The data are from a study of technical replicates of blood from several donors. Germline V lookup: CDR1 SGHNT, CDR2 YENEEA. This CDR3 contains 14 residues. V gave up 5 bases and J gave up 4 bases, with 11 bases separating them. The assay was immunoSEQ multiplex PCR, and TCRdb's table has in-frame clones only and misses some. There are 65,000 to 80,000 clones in the sample; 95% to 97% occur only once, and roughly 0.25% lies in the top ten. V is TRBV11-3 and J is TRBJ2-2; D is perhaps TRBD2 (5 bases). The clonotype originates from a human donor in good health. The specimen was T cells isolated from PBMCs. As DNA, the CDR3 is TGTGCCAGCAGCGTGTTAGGAGGCACCGGGGAGCTGTTTTTT. Translation gives CASSVLGGTGELFF.